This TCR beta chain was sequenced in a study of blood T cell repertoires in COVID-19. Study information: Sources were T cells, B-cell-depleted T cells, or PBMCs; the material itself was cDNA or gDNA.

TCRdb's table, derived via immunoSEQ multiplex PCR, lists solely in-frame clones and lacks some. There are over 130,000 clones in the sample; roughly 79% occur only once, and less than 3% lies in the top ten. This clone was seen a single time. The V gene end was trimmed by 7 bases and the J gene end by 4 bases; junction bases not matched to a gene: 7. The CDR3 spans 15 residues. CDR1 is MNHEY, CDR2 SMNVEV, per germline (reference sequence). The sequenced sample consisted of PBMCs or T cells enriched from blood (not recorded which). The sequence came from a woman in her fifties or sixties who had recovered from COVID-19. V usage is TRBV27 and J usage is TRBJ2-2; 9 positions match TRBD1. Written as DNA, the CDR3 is TGTGCCAGCACGGGACAGGGCCTTTCCACCGGGGAGCTGTTTTTT. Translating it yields CASTGQGLSTGELFF.